The text below deals with one TCR beta chain. The antigen is undetermined. This CDR3 comprises 13 residues. V was pared by 1 base and J by 9 bases, with 9 bases between. Germline V gene sequence: CDR1 SGHTA, CDR2 FQGNSA. The data belong to a study of OX40 agonist ivuxolimab in advanced cancers. In the study overall: The dose-escalation cohort had hepatocellular carcinoma, melanoma, renal cell or head and neck cancer. Earlier anti-PD-1, anti-PD-L1 or anti-CTLA-4 therapy was permitted; about 38% had received some.

Whole-study results and caveats: Some patients without response likewise showed low normalized clonal expansion.

This table comes from immunoSEQ multiplex PCR, and its TCRdb copy is limited to in-frame clones, with some not included. The sample has around 87,000 clones; 94% are singletons. The chain carries TRBV7-2 and TRBJ2-2; no clear D gene. The sequence derives from an adult with an advanced solid tumor such as melanoma, head and neck, liver or kidney cancer. The input for sequencing was CD4+ or CD8+ T cells sorted from blood, taken in a trial of the OX40 agonist ivuxolimab. The CDR3 DNA sequence: TGTGCCAGCAGCTTAGGCATAAAGAGGGAGCTGTTTTTT. It yields the protein CASSLGIKRELFF.